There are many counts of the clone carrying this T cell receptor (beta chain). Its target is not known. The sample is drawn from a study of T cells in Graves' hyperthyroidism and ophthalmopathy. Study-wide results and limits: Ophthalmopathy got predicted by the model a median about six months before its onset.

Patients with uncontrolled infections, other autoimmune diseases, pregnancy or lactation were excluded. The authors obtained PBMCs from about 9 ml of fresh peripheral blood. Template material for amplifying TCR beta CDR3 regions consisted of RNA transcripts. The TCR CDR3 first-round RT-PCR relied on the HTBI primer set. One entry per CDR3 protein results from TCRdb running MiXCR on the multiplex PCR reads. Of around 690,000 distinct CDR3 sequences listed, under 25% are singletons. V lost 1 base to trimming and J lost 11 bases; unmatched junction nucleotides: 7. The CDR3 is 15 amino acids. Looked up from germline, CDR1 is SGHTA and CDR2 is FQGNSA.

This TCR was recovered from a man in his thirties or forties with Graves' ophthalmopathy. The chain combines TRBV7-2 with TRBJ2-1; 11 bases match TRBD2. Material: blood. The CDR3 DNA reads TGTGCCAGCAGCTTAGTAACTAGCGGGAGAGCAAAGCAGTTCTTC. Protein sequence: CASSLVTSGRAKQFF.